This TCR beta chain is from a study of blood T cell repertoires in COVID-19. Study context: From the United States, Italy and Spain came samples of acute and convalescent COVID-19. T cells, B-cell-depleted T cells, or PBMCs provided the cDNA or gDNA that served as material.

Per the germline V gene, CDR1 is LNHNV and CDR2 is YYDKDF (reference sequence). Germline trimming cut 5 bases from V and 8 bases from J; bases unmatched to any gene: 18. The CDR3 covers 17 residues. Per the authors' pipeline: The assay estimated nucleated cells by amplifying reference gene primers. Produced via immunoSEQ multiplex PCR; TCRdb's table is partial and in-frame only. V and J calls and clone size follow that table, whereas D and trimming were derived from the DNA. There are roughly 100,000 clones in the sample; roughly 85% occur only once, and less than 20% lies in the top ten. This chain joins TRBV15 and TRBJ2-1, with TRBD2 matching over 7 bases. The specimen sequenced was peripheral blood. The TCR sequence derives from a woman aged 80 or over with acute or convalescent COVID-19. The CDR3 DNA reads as TGTGCCACCAGCTCTCGAGTCGGAGCGGGGTTTATAGATGAGCAGTTCTTC. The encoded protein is CATSSRVGAGFIDEQFF.